These T cell receptor beta chains were read from a single sample in a study of response to subunit inactivated influenza vaccine. Using its own MiXCR run on the RT-PCR reads, TCRdb lists one record per CDR3 protein. The sample has some 640,000 distinct CDR3 sequences, over 11% seen once; the top ten hold 5.5% to 7%. Sequenced here: PBMCs from blood, sampled roughly 15 days before vaccination. Receptors originate from a man aged 45-65 years who received an inactivated influenza vaccine. Each CDR3 is given with its conserved first and last residue. D genes are given only for firm matches. Where a row states a size, it is once, few, many or the class of an expanded clone; other rows omit it.

j_gene | v_gene | abundance | d_gene | CDR3aa | CDR3nt
TRBJ2-3 | TRBV12-3/TRBV12-4 | few | - | CASSLAGGHTQYF | TGTGCCAGCAGTTTAGCGGGGGGTCATACGCAGTATTTT
TRBJ2-5 | TRBV30 | once | - | CAWSVQGSETQYF | TGTGCCTGGAGTGTCCAGGGGAGTGAGACCCAGTACTTC
TRBJ2-3 | TRBV19 | few | TRBD2 | CASSVPGRGTDTQYF | TGTGCCAGTAGTGTCCCAGGGAGGGGCACAGATACGCAGTATTTT
TRBJ2-7 | TRBV7-2 | - | - | CASSLALNSYEQYF | TGTGCCAGCAGCTTAGCGCTAAATTCATACGAGCAGTACTTC
TRBJ2-7 | TRBV28 | - | TRBD1 | CASSPRRQGTHYEQYF | TGTGCCAGCAGCCCTAGACGACAGGGGACCCACTACGAGCAGTACTTC
TRBJ2-7 | TRBV9 | many | - | CASSVGSEQYF | TGTGCCAGCAGCGTTGGGAGCGAGCAGTACTTC
TRBJ2-1 | TRBV6-1 | few | - | CASSDRIAGGGRSSYNEQFF | TGTGCCAGCAGTGATAGAATCGCGGGCGGAGGCCGGAGCTCCTACAATGAGCAGTTCTTC
TRBJ1-2 | TRBV7-8 | many | - | CASSLAIDVGYTF | TGTGCCAGCAGCTTAGCGATTGACGTTGGCTACACCTTC
TRBJ2-5 | TRBV5-1 | - | TRBD2 | CASGSGAGETQYF | TGCGCCAGCGGCAGCGGGGCAGGGGAGACCCAGTACTTC
TRBJ1-2 | TRBV20-1 | few | TRBD1 | CSATGGSYTF | TGCAGTGCTACAGGGGGCAGCTACACCTTC